The 26 T cell receptor beta chains reported below all come from one sample, sequenced in a study of blood T cell repertoires in COVID-19. The assay was immunoSEQ multiplex PCR, and TCRdb's table has in-frame clones only and misses some. The data contain 100,000 to 110,000 clones, roughly 87% of them singletons. Sample: peripheral blood. These receptor sequences come from a man aged 30 to 39 in a cohort sampled during active COVID-19.

The CDR3 DNA reads as TGCAGTGCTAGTCGGGGGACAGCCCAAGAGACCCAGTACTTC. The encoded protein is CSASRGTAQETQYF. V is TRBV20-1 and J is TRBJ2-5, with D perhaps matching TRBD1 (7 bases). Trimming removed 3 bases from V and 1 base from J, with 12 bases in between. In germline, CDR1 is DFQATT, CDR2 SNEGSKA (reference sequence). This CDR3 comprises 14 residues.

Points on this clone: In the same sample, other DNA sequences code for this CDR3. V usage is TRBV5-1 and J usage is TRBJ1-3; 9 bases agree with TRBD1. The CDR3 covers 17 residues. V dropped 4 bases and J dropped 1; count of bases not matched to a gene: 9. Germline lookup yields CDR1 SGHRS and CDR2 YFSETQ. The CDR3 spells CASSRAGQGGSGNTIYF. The CDR3 nucleotides read TGCGCCAGCAGCAGGGCGGGACAGGGAGGATCTGGAAACACCATATATTTT.

This sequence joins TRBV18 and TRBJ2-7; tentative D call: TRBD2 (5 bases). The germline V gene encodes CDR1 KGHSH and CDR2 LQKENI. CDR3 length: 14 residues. V was pared by 2 bases and J by 1 base, with 9 bases between. Here the CDR3 reads CASSPDSVSYEQYF. The CDR3 DNA is TGTGCCAGCTCACCAGATAGCGTTTCCTACGAGCAGTACTTC.

This rearrangement joins TRBV7-6 to TRBJ1-3; D gene uncertain. Germline V gene data show CDR1 as SGHVS and CDR2 as FNYEAQ. Trimming cost V 0 bases and J 7 bases, with 13 bases left between them. CDR3 length: 15 residues. The CDR3 sequence is CASSLAIGGPNTIYF. DNA for the CDR3: TGTGCCAGCAGCTTAGCGATAGGCGGCCCGAACACCATATATTTT.

This clone was observed a few times. This chain connects TRBV6-1 to TRBJ1-6; 8 nucleotides line up with TRBD1. Looked up from germline, CDR1 is MNHNS and CDR2 is SASEGT. CDR3 size: 16 residues. V dropped 4 bases and J dropped 6; count of bases not matched to a gene: 8. The CDR3 sequence: CASSVGTGEGNSPLHF. The CDR3 DNA reads TGTGCCAGCAGTGTAGGGACAGGAGAAGGTAATTCACCCCTCCACTTT.

This chain joins TRBV7-9 and TRBJ2-5, with D perhaps TRBD1 (6 bases). The CDR3 extends over 15 amino acids. Looked up from germline, CDR1 is SEHNR and CDR2 is FQNEAQ (reference sequence). The V gene lost 7 bases and the J gene lost 2 bases, with 17 bases spanning the gap. The DNA of the CDR3 is TGTGCCAGCACCACAGGACAGACACCACAAGAGACCCAGTACTTC. Translated, it gives CASTTGQTPQETQYF.

The rearrangement links TRBV7-3 to TRBJ2-3, with 8 bases identical to TRBD1. This CDR3 region has 17 residues. In germline, CDR1 is SGHTA, CDR2 FQGTGA. Trimming removed 4 bases from V and 1 base from J; junction bases left unmatched: 10. CDR3 sequence reads: CASSYRDRGLGTDTQYF. In DNA, the CDR3 is TGTGCCAGCAGCTATAGAGACAGGGGTTTGGGCACAGATACGCAGTATTTT. The complete variable domain, with remaining parts taken from reference TRBV7-3 and TRBJ2-3, reads GAGVSQTPSNKVTEKGKYVELRCDPISGHTALYWYRQSLGQGPEFLIYFQGTGAADDSGLPNDRFFAVRPEGSVSTLKIQRTERGDSAVYLCASSYRDRGLGTDTQYFGPGTRLTVL.

The chain links TRBV2 to TRBJ2-2; D is perhaps TRBD2 (6 bases). CDR3 length: 18 amino acids. CDR1 is SNHLY, CDR2 FYNNEI, per germline. V was pared by 3 bases and J by 5 bases, with 22 bases between. CDR3 residues: CASSDVTFRGGATGELFF. In DNA, the CDR3 is TGTGCCAGCAGTGATGTTACCTTCCGTGGCGGGGCTACCGGGGAGCTGTTTTTT.

This clone came up a few times. The chain joins TRBV18 to TRBJ1-6; 8 bases fit TRBD1. The CDR3 is 16 residues long. V shed 1 base, J shed 8 bases, and the junction held 7 bases outside the gene matches. The germline gives CDR1 KGHSH, CDR2 LQKENI. CDR3: CASSPLDREGDSPLHF. CDR3 nucleotides: TGTGCCAGCTCACCACTGGACAGGGAAGGAGATTCACCCCTCCACTTT.

This clone turned up a few times. The V and J genes are TRBV6-5 and TRBJ2-7, with D possibly being TRBD2 (5 bases). The V end lost 7 bases, the J end lost 0 bases, and 13 bases lay between the germline ends. Germline CDR1 is MNHEY and CDR2 is SVGAGI. CDR3 size: 14 residues. The DNA of the CDR3 is TGTGCCAGCATGGTCGCAGAGGGCTCCTACGAGCAGTACTTC. Its translation is CASMVAEGSYEQYF.

The V and J genes are TRBV18 and TRBJ1-2; 8 bases line up with TRBD1. The V and J ends lost 2 bases and 0 bases, in that order; junction bases with no gene match: 5. The germline V gene has CDR1 KGHSH and CDR2 LQKENI. The CDR3 loop spans 16 amino acids. The chain's CDR3 is CASSPGTGLANYGYTF. Written as DNA, the CDR3 is TGTGCCAGCTCACCAGGGACAGGCCTTGCTAACTATGGCTACACCTTC.

The chain uses TRBV6-5 and TRBJ1-2; weak D call: TRBD1 (5 bases). The CDR3 extends over 14 amino acids. The V end lost 10 bases, the J end lost 8 bases, and 23 bases lay between the germline ends. CDR1 and CDR2 (germline): MNHEY, SVGAGI. CDR3 sequence: CANQMGLGKGGYTF. The CDR3 coding sequence is TGTGCCAACCAAATGGGACTCGGCAAAGGGGGCTACACCTTC.

J is TRBJ1-4 and V is TRBV19, with 8 bases aligning to TRBD1. V lost 4 bases to trimming and J lost 6 bases; unmatched junction nucleotides: 7. Germline V gene sequence: CDR1 LNHDA, CDR2 SQIVND (reference sequence). This CDR3 comprises 15 residues. CDR3 sequence (DNA): TGTGCCAGTAGTACTGCGACAGGGGCAGATGAAAAACTGTTTTTT. Its translation is CASSTATGADEKLFF.

The chain carries TRBV19 and TRBJ1-5, with D possibly TRBD1 on 6 matching bases. The CDR3 has 17 amino acids. Trimming pared 0 bases from V and 1 base from J, leaving 13 bases between. CDR1 and CDR2 from the germline V gene are LNHDA and SQIVND (reference sequence). The CDR3 is CASSIDGGRGSNQPQHF. The CDR3 nucleotides read TGTGCCAGTAGTATAGATGGGGGCAGGGGAAGCAATCAGCCCCAGCATTTT.

This chain connects TRBV5-6 to TRBJ2-4; possible D gene TRBD1, 5 bases. Germline loops: CDR1 SGHDT, CDR2 YYEEEE. V lost 1 base and J 2 bases, leaving 13 bases between the germline ends. The CDR3 spans 16 residues. The CDR3 region has the DNA TGTGCCAGCAGCTTGTCCGTAGCAGGGACCAAAAACATTCAGTACTTC. Translation: CASSLSVAGTKNIQYF.

V is TRBV5-1 and J is TRBJ1-3, with D maybe TRBD1 (5 bases). Germline assignment: CDR1 SGHRS and CDR2 YFSETQ. The CDR3 spans 14 residues. V was clipped by 7 bases and J by 0 bases, with 11 bases between them. CDR3 amino acids: CASSGGSSGNTIYF. CDR3 in DNA: TGCGCCAGCTCGGGGGGGTCCTCTGGAAACACCATATATTTT.

The chain joins TRBV19 to TRBJ2-5; TRBD2 matches at 8 bases. V lost 4 bases to trimming and J lost 1 base; unmatched junction nucleotides: 2. The V gene's germline CDR1 is LNHDA and CDR2 SQIVND (reference sequence). The CDR3 loop spans 14 amino acids. In DNA form, the CDR3 reads TGTGCCAGTAGTACGGGGGGGCTCCAAGAGACCCAGTACTTC. Translating gives CASSTGGLQETQYF.

V is TRBV10-3 and J is TRBJ1-2, with 9 bases matching TRBD1. The germline CDR1 and CDR2 sequences are ENHRY and SYGVKD. This CDR3 comprises 15 residues. After removal of 5 bases from V and 5 bases from J, the junction contained 9 bases not matched to a gene. The CDR3 sequence: CAISPLGDREYGYTF. Here the CDR3 DNA reads TGTGCCATCAGTCCCCTTGGGGACAGGGAATATGGCTACACCTTC.

The V and J genes are TRBV11-3 and TRBJ2-2; D gene ambiguous. Per the germline V gene, CDR1 is SGHNT and CDR2 is YENEEA. Trimming stripped 1 base from V and 0 bases from J, with 6 bases between. The CDR3 totals 15 residues. The CDR3 nucleotides are TGTGCCAGCAGCTTAGGGCAGGCGAACACCGGGGAGCTGTTTTTT. Translated: CASSLGQANTGELFF.

This clone was counted only a few times. The gene calls are TRBV19 and TRBJ2-7; the D is unclear. The germline V and J ends were trimmed by 2 bases and 2 bases, with 10 bases remaining between them. The CDR3 loop spans 14 amino acids. Germline assignment: CDR1 LNHDA and CDR2 SQIVND (reference sequence). The chain's CDR3 is CASSILGRTYEQYF. DNA for the CDR3: TGTGCCAGTAGTATACTAGGCCGGACCTACGAGCAGTACTTC.

This sequence joins TRBV7-8 and TRBJ1-3, with D hard to call. The germline V gene has CDR1 SGHVS and CDR2 FQNEAQ. CDR3 size: 16 residues. Trimming shortened V by 1 base and J by 0 bases, and 10 bases separated the two germline ends. The CDR3 bases are TGTGCCAGCAGCTTAGACAGCCTCAACTCTGGAAACACCATATATTTT. Its protein is CASSLDSLNSGNTIYF.

This clone occurred once. The chain uses TRBV11-2 and TRBJ1-2; the D gene is possibly TRBD1 (5 bases). This CDR3 is 13 amino acids long. V lost 5 bases and J 0 bases, leaving 7 bases between the germline ends. CDR1 and CDR2 from the germline V gene are SGHAT and FQNNGV. Written as DNA, the CDR3 is TGTGCCAGCAGCCAGGGAACTAACTATGGCTACACCTTC. The encoded protein is CASSQGTNYGYTF.

The chain uses TRBV9 and TRBJ2-5, with D maybe TRBD1 (6 bases). Trimming removed 2 bases at V and 5 bases at J, with 16 bases between. The CDR3 is made up of 15 amino acids. Germline V gives CDR1 SGDLS, CDR2 YYNGEE. Written as DNA, the CDR3 is TGTGCCAGCAGCGTTGCGCCAACAGGGCAGGAGACCCAGTACTTC. Residues: CASSVAPTGQETQYF.

The chain employs TRBV11-3 and TRBJ2-1; the D gene is possibly TRBD2 (6 bases). V was shortened by 4 bases and J by 3 bases, with 7 bases between the two germline ends. In germline, CDR1 is SGHNT, CDR2 YENEEA. The CDR3 is made up of 13 amino acids. The CDR3 coding sequence is TGTGCCAGCAGCTCTAGCGTCTACAATGAGCAGTTCTTC. This codes for CASSSSVYNEQFF. Full variable domain (missing parts from reference TRBV11-3 and TRBJ2-1): EAGVVQSPRYKIIEKKQPVAFWCNPISGHNTLYWYLQNLGQGPELLIRYENEEAVDDSQLPKDRFSAERLKGVDSTLKIQPAELGDSAVYLCASSSSVYNEQFFGPGTRLTVL.

The rearrangement joins TRBV3-1 (or the pseudogene TRBV3-2) to TRBJ1-1, with D uncertain. Trimming pared 2 bases from V and 8 bases from J, leaving 6 bases between. In germline, CDR1 is LGHDT, CDR2 YNNKEL (reference sequence). The CDR3 sequence is 11 residues long. CDR3 protein: CASSQRHEAFF. As DNA, the CDR3 is TGTGCCAGCAGCCAACGACACGAAGCTTTCTTT.

This clone was picked up a small number of times. V gene TRBV28 combines with J gene TRBJ1-5, with 9 positions matching TRBD1. CDR1 is MDHEN and CDR2 is SYDVKM in the germline V gene. J gave up 6 bases and V 7 bases, and 7 bases lay outside the gene matches. This CDR3 is built from 14 residues. The CDR3 sequence: CASIPGQGAQPQHF. CDR3 nucleotides: TGTGCCAGCATTCCGGGACAGGGAGCTCAGCCCCAGCATTTT.